This TCR beta chain was profiled in a study of T cells in tuberculosis. Whole-study findings and limits: T cells binding CD1B-GMM tetramer weakly possibly escaped the sort.

Sequencing of TCR-alpha and TCR-beta chains was unpaired. Sequencing used immunoSEQ multiplex PCR; TCRdb keeps in-frame clones, though not all of them. Of about 88,000 clones in the sample, approximately 91% were seen once. Sorting used thawed, overnight-rested PBMC stained with anti-CD3, a viability dye and GMM-loaded CD1B tetramer. The lipid loaded on the CD1B tetramers was C32 glucose monomycolate from Rhodococcus equi. Tetramer-sorted PBMC had been CD14 monocyte-depleted before freezing. The sequence was collected from an adult woman with latent tuberculosis. The sample consisted of CD1b-GMM tetramer-negative cells sorted from PBMCs.

The CDR3 DNA reads TGTGCCAGCAGCCAAGCTTCATCTAGCGGGGGGCCAGTTAATACGCAGTATTTT. Amino acids: CASSQASSSGGPVNTQYF. The chain couples TRBV4-2 to TRBJ2-3; TRBD2 matches at 11 bases. Germline V gene sequence: CDR1 LGHNA, CDR2 YNFKEQ. V dropped 1 base and J dropped 7; count of bases not matched to a gene: 13. The CDR3 runs to 18 residues.